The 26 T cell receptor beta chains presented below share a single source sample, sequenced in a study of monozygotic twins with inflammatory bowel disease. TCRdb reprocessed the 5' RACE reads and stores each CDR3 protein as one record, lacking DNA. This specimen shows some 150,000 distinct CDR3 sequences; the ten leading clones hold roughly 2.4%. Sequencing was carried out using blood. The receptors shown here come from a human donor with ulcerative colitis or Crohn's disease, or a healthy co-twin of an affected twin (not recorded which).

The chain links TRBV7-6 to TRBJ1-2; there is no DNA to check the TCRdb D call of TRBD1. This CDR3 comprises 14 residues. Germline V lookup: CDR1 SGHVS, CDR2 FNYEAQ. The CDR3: CASSETGGADGYTF.

CDR3: CSARDRVSPGAIYF. The J gene is TRBJ1-3, the V gene TRBV20-1; TCRdb reports TRBD1, a call that lacks DNA to check it against. Germline loops: CDR1 DFQATT, CDR2 SNEGSKA (reference sequence). The CDR3 runs 14 residues.

CDR3 sequence: CASSPASGSYNEQFF. The rearrangement joins TRBV7-3 to TRBJ2-1; the D call from TCRdb, TRBD2, cannot be confirmed without DNA. The CDR3 has 15 residues. Germline V gives CDR1 SGHTA, CDR2 FQGTGA. Full variable domain (outside the CDR3, taken from reference TRBV7-3 and TRBJ2-1): GAGVSQTPSNKVTEKGKYVELRCDPISGHTALYWYRQSLGQGPEFLIYFQGTGAADDSGLPNDRFFAVRPEGSVSTLKIQRTERGDSAVYLCASSPASGSYNEQFFGPGTRLTVL.

CDR3 loop: CAIKPTGGMAEAFF. The chain uses TRBV10-3 and TRBJ1-1; the TCRdb D gene call, TRBD1, has no DNA to confirm it. This CDR3 is 14 amino acids long. Looked up from germline, CDR1 is ENHRY and CDR2 is SYGVKD.

The CDR3 loop is CASSLFGGTYEQYF. V gene TRBV11-1 combines with J gene TRBJ2-7; TCRdb lists TRBD1, though no DNA is available to test this call. This CDR3 comprises 14 residues. Germline V CDR1 and CDR2: SGHAT, FQDESV (reference sequence).

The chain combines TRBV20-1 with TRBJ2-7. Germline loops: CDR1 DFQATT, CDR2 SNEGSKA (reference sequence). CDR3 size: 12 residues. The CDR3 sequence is CSARDVVHEQYF.

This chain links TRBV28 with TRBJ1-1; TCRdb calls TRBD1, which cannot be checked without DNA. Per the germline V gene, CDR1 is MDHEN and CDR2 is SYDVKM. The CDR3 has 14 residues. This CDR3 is CASSTGGVRTEAFF.

The CDR3 sequence: CASSKDRSLAKNIQYF. The chain couples TRBV4-2 to TRBJ2-4. The CDR3 runs 16 residues. Germline V gene lookup returns CDR1 LGHNA and CDR2 YNFKEQ.

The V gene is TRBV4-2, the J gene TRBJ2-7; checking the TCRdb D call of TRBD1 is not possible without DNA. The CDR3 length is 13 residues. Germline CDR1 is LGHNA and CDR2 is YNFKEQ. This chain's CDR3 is CASSQDNGPPPYF.

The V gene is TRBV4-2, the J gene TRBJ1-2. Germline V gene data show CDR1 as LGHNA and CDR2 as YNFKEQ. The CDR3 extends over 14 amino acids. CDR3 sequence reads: CASSQERGIYGYTF.

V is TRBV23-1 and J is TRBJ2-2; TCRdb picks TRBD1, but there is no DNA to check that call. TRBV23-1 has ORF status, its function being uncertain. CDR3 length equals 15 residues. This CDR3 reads CASSLTGRATGELFF.

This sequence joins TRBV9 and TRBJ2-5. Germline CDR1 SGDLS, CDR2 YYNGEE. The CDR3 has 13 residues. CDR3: CASSVEPQETQYF.

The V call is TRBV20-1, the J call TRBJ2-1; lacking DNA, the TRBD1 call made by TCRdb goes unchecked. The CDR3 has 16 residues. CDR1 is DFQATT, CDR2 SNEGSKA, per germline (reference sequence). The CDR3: CSARRVGTGKYNEQFF.

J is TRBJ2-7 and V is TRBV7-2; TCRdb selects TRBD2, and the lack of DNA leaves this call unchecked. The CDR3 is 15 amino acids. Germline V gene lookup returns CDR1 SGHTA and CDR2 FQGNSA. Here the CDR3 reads CASSLGTSVSYEQYF.

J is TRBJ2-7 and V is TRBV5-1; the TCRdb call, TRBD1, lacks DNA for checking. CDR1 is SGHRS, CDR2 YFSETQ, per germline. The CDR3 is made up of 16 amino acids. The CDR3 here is CASSATGQGARYEQYF.

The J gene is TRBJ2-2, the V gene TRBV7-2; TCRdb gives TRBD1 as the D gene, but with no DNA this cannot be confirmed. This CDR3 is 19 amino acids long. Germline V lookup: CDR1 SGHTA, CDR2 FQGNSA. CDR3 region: CASSLSFRGRLGPNGELFF.

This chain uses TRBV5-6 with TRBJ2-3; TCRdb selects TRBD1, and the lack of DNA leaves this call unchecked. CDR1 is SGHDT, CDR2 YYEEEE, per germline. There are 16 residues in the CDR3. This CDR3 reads CASSPGSEPSTDTQYF.

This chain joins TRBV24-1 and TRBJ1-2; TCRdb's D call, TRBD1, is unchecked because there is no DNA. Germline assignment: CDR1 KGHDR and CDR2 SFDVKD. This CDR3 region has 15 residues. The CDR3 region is CATSDPGQINYGYTF.

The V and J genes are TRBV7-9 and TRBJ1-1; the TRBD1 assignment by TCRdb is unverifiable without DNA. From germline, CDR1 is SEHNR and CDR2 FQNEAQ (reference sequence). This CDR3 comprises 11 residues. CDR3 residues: CASRGDTEAFF.

The CDR3 sequence is CASGTAYEQYF. This rearrangement joins TRBV6-2 or TRBV6-3 to TRBJ2-7; with no DNA, the TCRdb D assignment of TRBD1 cannot be verified. This CDR3 region has 11 residues. Per the germline V gene, CDR1 is MNHEY and CDR2 is SVGEGT.

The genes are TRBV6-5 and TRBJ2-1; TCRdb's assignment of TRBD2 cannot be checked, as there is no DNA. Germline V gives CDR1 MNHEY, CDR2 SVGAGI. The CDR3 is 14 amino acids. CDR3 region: CASSFLAVGNEQFF.

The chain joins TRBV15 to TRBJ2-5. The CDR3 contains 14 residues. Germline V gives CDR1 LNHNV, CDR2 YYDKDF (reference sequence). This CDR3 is CATSEQTSQETQYF.

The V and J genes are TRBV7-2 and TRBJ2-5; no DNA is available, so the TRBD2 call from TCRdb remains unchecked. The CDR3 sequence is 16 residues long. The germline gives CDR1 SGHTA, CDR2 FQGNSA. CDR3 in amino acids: CASSSLAGVSQETQYF.

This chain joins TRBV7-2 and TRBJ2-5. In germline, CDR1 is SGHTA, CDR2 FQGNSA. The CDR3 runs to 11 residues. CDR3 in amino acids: CASSLWETQYF.

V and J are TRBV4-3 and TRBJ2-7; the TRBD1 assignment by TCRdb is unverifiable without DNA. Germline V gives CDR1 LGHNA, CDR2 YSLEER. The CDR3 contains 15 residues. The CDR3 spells CASSQDPRQGYEQYF.

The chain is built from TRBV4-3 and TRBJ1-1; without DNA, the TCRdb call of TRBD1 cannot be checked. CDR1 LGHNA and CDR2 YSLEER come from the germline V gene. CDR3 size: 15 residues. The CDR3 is CASSQRDRLNTEAFF.